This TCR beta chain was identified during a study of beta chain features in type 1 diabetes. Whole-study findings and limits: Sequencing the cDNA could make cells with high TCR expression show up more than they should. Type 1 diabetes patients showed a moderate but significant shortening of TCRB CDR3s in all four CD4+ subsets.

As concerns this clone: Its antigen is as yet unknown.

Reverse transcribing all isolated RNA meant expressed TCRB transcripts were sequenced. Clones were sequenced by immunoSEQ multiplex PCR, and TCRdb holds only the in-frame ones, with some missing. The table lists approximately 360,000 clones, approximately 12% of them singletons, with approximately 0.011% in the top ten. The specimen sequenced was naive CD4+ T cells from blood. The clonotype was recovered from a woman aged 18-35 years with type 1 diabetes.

The CDR3, as DNA: TGTGCCATCAGAAGGGGACAGGGGGAAAACATTCAGTACTTC. This gives the protein CAIRRGQGENIQYF. V gene TRBV10-3 combines with J gene TRBJ2-4; 11 bases match TRBD1. The ends lost 6 bases at V and 5 bases at J; junction bases unmatched: 3. Germline lookup yields CDR1 ENHRY and CDR2 SYGVKD. The CDR3 extends over 14 amino acids.